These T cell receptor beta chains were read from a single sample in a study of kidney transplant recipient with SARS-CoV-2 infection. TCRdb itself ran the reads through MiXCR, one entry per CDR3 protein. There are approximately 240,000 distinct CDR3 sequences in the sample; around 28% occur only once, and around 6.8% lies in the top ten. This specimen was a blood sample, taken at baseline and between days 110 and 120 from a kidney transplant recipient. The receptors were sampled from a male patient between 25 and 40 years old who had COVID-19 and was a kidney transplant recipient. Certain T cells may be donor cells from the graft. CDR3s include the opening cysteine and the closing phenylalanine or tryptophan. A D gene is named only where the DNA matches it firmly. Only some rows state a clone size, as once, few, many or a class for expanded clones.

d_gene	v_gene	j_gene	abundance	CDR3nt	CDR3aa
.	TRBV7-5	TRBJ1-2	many	.	CISVPEAPHAYSNYGYTF
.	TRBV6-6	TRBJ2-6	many	TGTGCCAGCGGGTCGGGCTCTGGGGCCAACGTCCTGACTTTC	CASGSGSGANVLTF
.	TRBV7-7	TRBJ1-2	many	TGTGCCAGCAGCTGTGTATATAAGTGCCGAAAGACCTATGGCTACACCTTC	CASSCVYKCRKTYGYTF
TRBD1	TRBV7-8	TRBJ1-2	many	TGTGCCAGCAGCCTCATCTCCGGCCTCAGGGGGGAAGAATATGGCTACACCTTC	CASSLISGLRGEEYGYTF
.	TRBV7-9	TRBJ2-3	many	TGTGCCAGCAGCTCTTACAGAATTAGCACAGATACGCAGTATTTT	CASSSYRISTDTQYF
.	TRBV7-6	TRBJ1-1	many	TGTGCCAGCGGTCCCAGGGGATCGAGGGCTGAAGCTTTCTTT	CASGPRGSRAEAFF
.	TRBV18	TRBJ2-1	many	TGTGCCAGCAGTCCCGGGACCTACAATGAGCAGTTCTTC	CASSPGTYNEQFF
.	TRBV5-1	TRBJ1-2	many	TGCGCCAGCTTGTTGGGATCGGTTCGAAAGACCTATGGCTACACCTTC	CASLLGSVRKTYGYTF
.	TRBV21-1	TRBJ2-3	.	TGTGCCAGCAGTTTCAGTTTCATAAAAATCAGGGTTCAAGAAGATACGCAGTATTTT	CASSFSFIKIRVQEDTQYF
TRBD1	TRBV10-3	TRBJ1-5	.	TGTGCCATCAGTGCCAGATTTTATACAGGGGGAGTGAGGCAGCACCAGCATTTT	CAISARFYTGGVRQHQHF
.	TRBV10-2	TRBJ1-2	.	TGCGCCAGCAGTGATCCAAGCACTTCTAGAAAGACCTATAGCTACACCTTC	CASSDPSTSRKTYSYTF
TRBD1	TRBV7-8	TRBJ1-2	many	TGTGCCAGCAGCTTGGGACAGCTCCTGGGGAACTATGGCTACACCTTC	CASSLGQLLGNYGYTF
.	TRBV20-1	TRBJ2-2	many	TGCAGTCCGATGAGCGGCAACACCGGGGAGCTGTTTTTT	CSPMSGNTGELFF
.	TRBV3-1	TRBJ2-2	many	TGTGCCAGCAGCACCAGGATTCCCATTTCAGGCTTGACCGGGGAGCTGTTTTTT	CASSTRIPISGLTGELFF
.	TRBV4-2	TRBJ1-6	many	TGTGCCAGCAGCCAAGATCCGGCAGCCGACTCCTATAATTCACCCCTCCACTTT	CASSQDPAADSYNSPLHF
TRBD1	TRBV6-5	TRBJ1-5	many	TGTGCCAGCAGTGACCGGGACAGGGGGCTTCAGCCCCAGCATTTT	CASSDRDRGLQPQHF
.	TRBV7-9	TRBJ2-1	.	TGTGCCAGCAGCTTAAGTCCCGGCGGGGATGAGCAGTTCTTC	CASSLSPGGDEQFF
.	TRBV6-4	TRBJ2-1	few	TGTGCCCCAGATCGGGAGAGCTCCTACAATGAGCAGTTCTTC	CAPDRESSYNEQFF
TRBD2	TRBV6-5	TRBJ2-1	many	TGTGCCAGCAGCTCAATAAGCGGGAGAGGCTCCTACAATGAGCAGTTCTTC	CASSSISGRGSYNEQFF
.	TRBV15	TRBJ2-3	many	TGTGCCACCAGCATATGGGCAGATACGCAGTATTTT	CATSIWADTQYF
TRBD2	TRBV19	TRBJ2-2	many	TGTGCCAGTAGTTTTACTAGCGGGTTGTACACCGGGGAGCTGTTTTTT	CASSFTSGLYTGELFF
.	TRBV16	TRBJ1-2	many	TGTGCCAGCAGCCACGACCTGGTCGTTAGAAAGACCTATGGCTACACCTTC	CASSHDLVVRKTYGYTF
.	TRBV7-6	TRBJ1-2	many	TGTGCCAGCAGCTACCGGGTTGAATCTCGAAAGACCTATGGCTACACCTTC	CASSYRVESRKTYGYTF
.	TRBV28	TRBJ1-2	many	TGTGCCAGCTCCAATCAACCACATTATGGCTACACCTTC	CASSNQPHYGYTF
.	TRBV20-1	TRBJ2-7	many	TGCAGTGCTAGAGACTATGTTTTTCATACCCGGGACGAGCAGTACTTC	CSARDYVFHTRDEQYF
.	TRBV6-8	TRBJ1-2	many	TGTGCCAGCAGTACCGGGTCACGCTCTAGAAAGACCTATGGCTACACCTTC	CASSTGSRSRKTYGYTF
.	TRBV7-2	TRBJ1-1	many	TGTGCCAGCAGCTTTGGGCCGGCGATCGCTGAAGCTTTCTTT	CASSFGPAIAEAFF
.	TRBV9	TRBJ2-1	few	TGTGCCAGCAGCGTAGGCGGGCTCTACAATGAGCAGTTCTTC	CASSVGGLYNEQFF
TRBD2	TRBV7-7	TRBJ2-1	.	TGTGCCAGCAGCTTAATCGGGCGGGAGGGTGGGTACAATGAGCAGTTCTTC	CASSLIGREGGYNEQFF
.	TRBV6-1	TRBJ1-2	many	TGTGCCAGCAGTAATCACCACTCTATGCGAAAGACCTATGGCTACACCTTC	CASSNHHSMRKTYGYTF
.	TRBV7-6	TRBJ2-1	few	TGTGCTAGCAGCCCTCACGGCGGGTTTAATGAGCAGTTCTTC	CASSPHGGFNEQFF
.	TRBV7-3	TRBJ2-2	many	TGTGCCAGCAGCCAGACAAACACCGGGGAGCTGTTTTTT	CASSQTNTGELFF
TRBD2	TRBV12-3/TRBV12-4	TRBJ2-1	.	TGTGCCAGCACCCTAGCGGGGGGGCCTAGCAATGAGCAGTTCTTC	CASTLAGGPSNEQFF
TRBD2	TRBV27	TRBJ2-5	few	TGTGCCAGCAGTCCCACCCTTCTAGCGGGACAGACCCAGTACTTC	CASSPTLLAGQTQYF
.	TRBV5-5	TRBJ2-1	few	TGTGCCAGCATCAAGGGTCCTCCCCCAAATGAGCAGTTCTTC	CASIKGPPPNEQFF
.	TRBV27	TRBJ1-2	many	TGTGCCAGCAGTTCACAGGGCCCCTATGGCTACACCTTC	CASSSQGPYGYTF
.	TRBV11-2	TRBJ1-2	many	TGTGCCAGCAGCCTAGCCCCCCGAGGGTATGACTATGGCTACACCTTC	CASSLAPRGYDYGYTF
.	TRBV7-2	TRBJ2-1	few	TGTGCCAGCAGCTCCGACAATGAGCAGTTCTTC	CASSSDNEQFF
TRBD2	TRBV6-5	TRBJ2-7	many	TGTGCCAGCGGTGTGGTGGAGGGCGGGAGCCAACCCTTCTCCTACGAGCAGTACTTC	CASGVVEGGSQPFSYEQYF
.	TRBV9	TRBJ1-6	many	TGTGCCAGCAGCGTAGATGCAGGGCCTAAATCACCCCTCCACTTT	CASSVDAGPKSPLHF
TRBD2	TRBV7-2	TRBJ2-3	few	TGTGCCAGCAGACGAACTAGCGGGATTGCAGATACGCAGTATTTT	CASRRTSGIADTQYF
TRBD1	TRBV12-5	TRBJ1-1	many	TGTGCTAGTGGTTTGGTACTGTCGGGACAGAGAATGAACACTGAAGCTTTCTTT	CASGLVLSGQRMNTEAFF
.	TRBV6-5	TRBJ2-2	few	TGTGCCAGCACGATACAGACCGGGGAGCTGTTTTTT	CASTIQTGELFF
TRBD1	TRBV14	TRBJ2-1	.	TGTGCCAGCAGCCAAGATGGGACAGGGGGCTTAAACAATGAGCAGTTCTTC	CASSQDGTGGLNNEQFF
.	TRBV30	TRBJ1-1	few	TGTGCCTGGAGTGTAGACCAGACTATGAACACTGAAGCTTTCTTT	CAWSVDQTMNTEAFF
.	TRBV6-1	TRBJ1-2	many	TGTGCCAGCAGTATGGGGCTCTCTATGCGAAAGACCTATGGCTACACCTTC	CASSMGLSMRKTYGYTF
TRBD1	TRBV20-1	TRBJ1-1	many	TGCAGTGCTCACAGGGGTGTCGGCTTAAACACTGAAGCTTTCTTT	CSAHRGVGLNTEAFF
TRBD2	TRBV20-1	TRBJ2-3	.	TGCAGTGCTATAAGCGGGAGCACAACAGATACGCAGTATTTT	CSAISGSTTDTQYF
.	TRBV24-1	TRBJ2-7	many	TGTGCCACCAGTGATTCCCTCAGGCATGGCGAGCAGTACTTC	CATSDSLRHGEQYF
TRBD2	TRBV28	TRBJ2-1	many	TGTGCCAGCAGCCAAGGACTAGCGGGAGTAGTCAATGAGCAGTTCTTC	CASSQGLAGVVNEQFF
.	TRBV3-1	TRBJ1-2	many	TGTGCCAGCAGCGTAGGTATCACCCTTCGAAAGACCTATGGCTACACCTTC	CASSVGITLRKTYGYTF
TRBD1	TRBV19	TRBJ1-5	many	TGTGCCAGTAGTACCCTATTCGGGACAGGGGGGTATCAGCCCCAGCATTTT	CASSTLFGTGGYQPQHF
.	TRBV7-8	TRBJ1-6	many	TGTGCCAGCAGCGTGGGAGGTTCACCCCTCCACTTT	CASSVGGSPLHF
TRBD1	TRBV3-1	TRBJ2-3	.	TGTGCCAGCAGCTTAAGAGTGGACAGGGGTAACAATCAGCCCCAGTATTTT	CASSLRVDRGNNQPQYF
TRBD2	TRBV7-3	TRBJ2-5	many	TGTGCCAGCAGCTTAAGCCTAGCGGGTCAAGAGACCCAGTACTTC	CASSLSLAGQETQYF
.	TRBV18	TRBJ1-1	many	TGTGCCAGCTCAGATGACAGGAAGAACACTGAAGCTTTCTTT	CASSDDRKNTEAFF
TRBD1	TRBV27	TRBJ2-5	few	TGTGCCAGCAGTTGGGGACAGTTTCAAGAGACCCAGTACTTC	CASSWGQFQETQYF
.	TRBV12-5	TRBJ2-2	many	TGTGCTAGTGGTCCTCCGGTCGGGGAGCTGTTTTTT	CASGPPVGELFF
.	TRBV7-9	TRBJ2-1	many	TGTGCCAGCAGCACCAGCCGCAATGAGCAGTTCTTC	CASSTSRNEQFF
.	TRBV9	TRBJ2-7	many	TGTGCCAGCAGCGTAGGAGGAGGACCCGGTGTAAGAGAGCAGTACTTC	CASSVGGGPGVREQYF